This T cell receptor beta chain was identified during a study of blood T cell repertoires in COVID-19. Those enrolled, adults aged roughly 18 to 89 years, came from some 25 US areas. Germline CDR1 MNHEY, CDR2 SVGAGI. CDR3 length: 15 residues. The ends were cut back, 2 bases at V and 2 bases at J, with 12 bases in the middle. Sequencing used immunoSEQ multiplex PCR; TCRdb keeps in-frame clones, though not all of them. This table holds about 180,000 clones, 81% found once. The sample was PBMCs or T cells enriched from blood (not recorded which). This clonotype was sampled from a woman aged 40 to 50 with acute COVID-19. The chain couples TRBV6-5 to TRBJ1-2, with a tentative D call TRBD1 (5 bases). The CDR3 DNA reads TGTGCCAGCAGTTACAGGGAGGGGCTGAACTATGGCTACACCTTC. Translated, it gives CASSYREGLNYGYTF.